This record looks at one TCR beta chain sequence and its context. What it recognizes is unknown. The PCR was carried out with 60 Vbeta primers and 13 Jbeta primers. Profiled with immunoSEQ multiplex PCR; TCRdb holds only in-frame clones, not every one. The table lists some 220,000 clones, about 80% of them singletons, with 2.7% in the top ten. CDR3 length: 19 amino acids. This sample is drawn from a study of cytomegalovirus exposure and HLA in healthy donors. On the study more broadly: Roughly 85 million unique TCRs from HLA-typed donors made up an early data release. Regarding the study as a whole: Because they were indistinguishable, some V segments, including TRBV6-2 and TRBV6-3, were excluded. TCR beta chain V- and J-gene trimming was linked, in a later analysis, to a missense variant in DCLRE1C.

The genes are TRBV21-1 and TRBJ1-5; TRBD1, the table's D call, lacks a check against the DNA. TRBV21-1 is a known pseudogene. Sequencing was carried out using PBMCs. The clonotype originates from a woman aged 55 to 70 in good health and CMV-seropositive. CDR3 amino acids: CASSNYSRDTSGGNQPQHF. DNA for the CDR3: TGTGCCAGCAGCAACTACTCCCGGGACACCTCCGGCGGCAATCAGCCCCAGCATTTT.